The 27 T cell receptor beta chains below come from one sample, sequenced in a study of blood T cell repertoires in COVID-19. The repertoire was sequenced with immunoSEQ multiplex PCR; TCRdb's copy has only in-frame clones and lacks some. This sample has about 300,000 clones, with nearly 90% found just once. The sequenced sample was PBMCs or T cells enriched from blood (not recorded which). The receptor set was obtained from a woman between 25 and 40 years old who had recovered from COVID-19.

The chain recombines TRBV5-5 with TRBJ2-7; the match to TRBD1 covers 9 bases. V gave up 1 base and J gave up 4 bases; unmatched junction bases: 6. The CDR3 covers 15 residues. From germline, CDR1 is SGHKS and CDR2 YYEKEE (reference sequence). As DNA, the CDR3 is TGTGCCAGCAGCTTGATACAGGGGGCGCATTACGAGCAGTACTTC. Protein sequence: CASSLIQGAHYEQYF.

V is TRBV4-3 and J is TRBJ1-3; D gene unclear. This CDR3 spans 17 amino acids. The germline gives CDR1 LGHNA, CDR2 YSLEER. Trimming pared 0 bases from V and 4 bases from J, leaving 16 bases between. CDR3 loop: CASSQDSASPVGNTIYF. The DNA of the CDR3 is TGCGCCAGCAGCCAAGATAGCGCCTCTCCGGTGGGAAACACCATATATTTT.

This chain links TRBV7-2 with TRBJ2-7; 7 bases agree with TRBD1. The CDR3 has 14 residues. Germline assignment: CDR1 SGHTA and CDR2 FQGNSA. After removal of 5 bases from V and 5 bases from J, the junction contained 9 bases not matched to a gene. CDR3 in amino acids: CASSQTGTAHEQYF. CDR3 in DNA: TGTGCCAGCAGCCAGACCGGGACAGCCCACGAGCAGTACTTC.

The chain couples TRBV2 to TRBJ1-1, with D tentatively TRBD1 (5 bases). The germline V and J ends were trimmed by 6 bases and 0 bases, with 11 bases remaining between them. Per germline, CDR1 SNHLY and CDR2 FYNNEI. The CDR3 length is 14 residues. The CDR3 DNA is TGTGCCAGCAGGTCGGGACTCATGAACACTGAAGCTTTCTTT. Translating gives CASRSGLMNTEAFF.

The chain couples TRBV12-5 to TRBJ1-1, with D possibly being TRBD1 (5 bases). The V gene's germline CDR1 is LGHNT and CDR2 FRNRAP. V was clipped by 7 bases and J by 5 bases, with 20 bases between them. The CDR3 runs to 15 residues. The CDR3 DNA is TGTGCTAGTGCCCTGGGGGGATTCGACGATACTGAAGCTTTCTTT. Encoded protein: CASALGGFDDTEAFF.

As to this clone: Its ends do not fully match the called genes, so a read error is possible. V gene TRBV7-7 combines with J gene TRBJ1-3, with 8 bases aligning to TRBD1. The CDR3 contains 15 residues. The germline CDR1 and CDR2 sequences are SSHAT and FNYEAQ (reference sequence). This chain's CDR3 is CASSPKDRAGNTIYF. In DNA, the CDR3 is TGTGCTAGCAGCCCCAAGGACAGGGCTGGAAACACCATATATTTT.

The gene calls are TRBV2 and TRBJ1-2; the D is unclear. In germline, CDR1 is SNHLY, CDR2 FYNNEI. The V and J ends lost 2 bases and 6 bases respectively, with 10 bases between them. The CDR3 length is 13 residues. CDR3 loop: CASSESRENGYTF. Written as DNA, the CDR3 is TGTGCCAGCAGTGAAAGTCGAGAGAATGGCTACACCTTC.

The chain combines TRBV30 with TRBJ1-1, with 11 nucleotides matching TRBD1. This CDR3 has 12 residues. The germline V gene encodes CDR1 GTSNPN and CDR2 SVGIG (reference sequence). V was pared by 4 bases and J by 6 bases, with 1 base of the junction left unmatched. The CDR3 loop reads CAWMDRGPEAFF. In DNA, the CDR3 is TGTGCCTGGATGGACAGGGGGCCTGAAGCTTTCTTT.

This chain links TRBV29-1 with TRBJ2-7; a weak D match, TRBD2 (6 bases). Trimming cost V 3 bases and J 6 bases, with 15 bases left between them. Germline V gene data show CDR1 as SQVTM and CDR2 as ANQGSEA. The CDR3 is made up of 13 amino acids. The CDR3 spells CSVDSGLYGEQYF. CDR3 nucleotides: TGCAGCGTTGATTCGGGACTTTATGGCGAGCAGTACTTC.

The chain uses TRBV11-1 and TRBJ2-7; TRBD2 agrees at 9 bases. With V trimmed by 5 bases and J by 2 bases, 10 bases remained unmatched. The CDR3 totals 16 residues. Germline values: CDR1 SGHAT, CDR2 FQDESV (reference sequence). The CDR3 loop reads CASSMRGAGGPYEQYF. CDR3 in DNA: TGTGCCAGCAGCATGCGGGGAGCGGGGGGACCCTACGAGCAGTACTTC.

The chain uses TRBV2 and TRBJ1-5, with D uncertain. Per germline, CDR1 SNHLY and CDR2 FYNNEI. The CDR3 totals 14 residues. V lost 4 bases and J 0 bases, leaving 7 bases between the germline ends. The CDR3, as DNA: TGTGCCAGCAGTGGTTTTTATAGCAATCAGCCCCAGCATTTT. This translates into CASSGFYSNQPQHF.

V usage is TRBV5-4 and J usage is TRBJ1-6; no reliable D call. This CDR3 spans 14 amino acids. Germline V gene data show CDR1 as SGHNT and CDR2 as YYREEE (reference sequence). V was pared by 3 bases and J by 8 bases, with 12 bases between. CDR3 in DNA: TGTGCCAGCAGCTCGGACTCCGCATATTCACCCCTCCACTTT. It yields the protein CASSSDSAYSPLHF.

This clone has just one count. The V call is TRBV5-4, the J call TRBJ2-7; 8 nucleotides agree with TRBD2. V lost 4 bases and J lost 0; bases outside the gene matches: 3. Germline V CDR1 and CDR2: SGHNT, YYREEE (reference sequence). The CDR3 is 14 amino acids. The CDR3 nucleotides are TGTGCCAGCAGCCGGACTAGCTCCTCCTACGAGCAGTACTTC. It translates to CASSRTSSSYEQYF.

This clone appeared a few times. This chain uses TRBV6-2 or TRBV6-3 with TRBJ2-2; possibly TRBD1 for D (5 bases). Trimming shortened V by 5 bases and J by 3 bases, and 7 bases separated the two germline ends. Germline V gives CDR1 MNHEY, CDR2 SVGEGT. The CDR3 covers 13 residues. CDR3 region: CASSQTDTGELFF. The CDR3 coding sequence is TGTGCCAGCAGTCAGACAGACACCGGGGAGCTGTTTTTT.

This chain uses TRBV3-1 (or the pseudogene TRBV3-2) with TRBJ1-3; no clear D gene. The CDR3 is 12 residues long. V gave up 10 bases and J gave up 2 bases, with 9 bases separating them. CDR1 is LGHDT, CDR2 YNNKEL, per germline (reference sequence). The CDR3 coding sequence is TGTGCCACCCAATCCCCTGGAAACACCATATATTTT. Amino acid sequence: CATQSPGNTIYF.

V usage is TRBV9 and J usage is TRBJ1-3; D may be TRBD1 (6 bases). The germline gives CDR1 SGDLS, CDR2 YYNGEE. The V and J ends lost 3 bases and 0 bases respectively, with 10 bases between them. CDR3 size: 15 residues. The CDR3 DNA reads TGTGCCAGCAGCGACAGGGAGACCTCTGGAAACACCATATATTTT. Translated: CASSDRETSGNTIYF. The entire variable domain, with the rest obtained from reference TRBV9 and TRBJ1-3, is as follows: DSGVTQTPKHLITATGQRVTLRCSPRSGDLSVYWYQQSLDQGLQFLIQYYNGEERAKGNILERFSAQQFPDLHSELNLSSLELGDSALYFCASSDRETSGNTIYFGEGSWLTVV.

This CDR3 is CASSVGSGTSGEETQYF. The CDR3, as DNA: TGTGCCAGCAGCGTAGGGTCTGGGACTAGCGGGGAGGAGACCCAGTACTTC. The gene calls are TRBV9 and TRBJ2-5; 13 positions match TRBD2. V shed 0 bases and J 5 bases; nucleotides not matched to a gene: 7. The germline V gene has CDR1 SGDLS and CDR2 YYNGEE. CDR3 length: 17 residues.

J is TRBJ1-5 and V is TRBV6-5; D might be TRBD1 (5 bases). With 0 bases removed from V and 7 bases from J, the gap between germline ends came to 13 bases. The CDR3 totals 15 residues. Germline lookup yields CDR1 MNHEY and CDR2 SVGAGI. The CDR3 region is CASSYSGGDVQPQHF. Written as DNA, the CDR3 is TGTGCCAGCAGTTACTCCGGGGGGGACGTACAGCCCCAGCATTTT.

This rearrangement joins TRBV30 to TRBJ2-3; a possible D gene is TRBD1 (5 bases). CDR3 length: 14 amino acids. Germline CDR1 is GTSNPN and CDR2 is SVGIG (reference sequence). V lost 2 bases and J 3 bases, leaving 12 bases between the germline ends. The CDR3 DNA sequence: TGTGCCTGGAGTCTAACCAGGGTTACAGATACGCAGTATTTT. Protein sequence: CAWSLTRVTDTQYF.

The chain carries TRBV12-3 or TRBV12-4 and TRBJ2-7, with D possibly being TRBD2 (6 bases). CDR3 length equals 12 residues. V shed 7 bases and J shed 6 bases, with 13 bases lying between them. CDR3 sequence reads: CASTPRRGEQYF. The CDR3 coding sequence is TGTGCCAGCACCCCTCGGCGGGGCGAGCAGTACTTC.

V usage is TRBV2 and J usage is TRBJ1-2; the D gene is possibly TRBD1 (6 bases). From germline, CDR1 is SNHLY and CDR2 FYNNEI. The CDR3 is 14 residues long. Trimming took off 6 bases at V and 2 bases at J, with 13 bases between the two ends. The CDR3 DNA reads TGTGCCAGCAGCGCGACAGGTTACAACTATGGCTACACCTTC. This gives the protein CASSATGYNYGYTF.

V is TRBV10-1 and J is TRBJ1-5, with a weak D call TRBD1 (5 bases). Per germline, CDR1 WNHNN and CDR2 SYGVQD (reference sequence). The germline V and J ends were trimmed by 4 bases and 4 bases, with 8 bases remaining between them. The CDR3 is 13 amino acids. For the CDR3, the DNA is TGCGCCAGCAGTGCCGGGGGAAATCAGCCCCAGCATTTT. Encoded protein: CASSAGGNQPQHF.

This chain joins TRBV30 and TRBJ1-1, with 10 bases matching TRBD1. Looked up from germline, CDR1 is GTSNPN and CDR2 is SVGIG (reference sequence). The CDR3 spans 15 residues. V was clipped by 4 bases and J by 3 bases; unmatched bases: 8. In DNA, the CDR3 is TGTGCCTGGACCCATCGACAGGGGGCGGACACTGAAGCTTTCTTT. Amino acid sequence: CAWTHRQGADTEAFF. The whole variable domain, filled in from reference TRBV30 and TRBJ1-1, reads SQTIHQWPATLVQPVGSPLSLECTVEGTSNPNLYWYRQAAGRGLQLLFYSVGIGQISSEVPQNLSASRPQDRQFILSSKKLLLSDSGFYLCAWTHRQGADTEAFFGQGTRLTVV.

The CDR3 coding sequence is TGTGCCAGCAGTTATCTAAATAGCAATCAGCCCCAGCATTTT. Translating gives CASSYLNSNQPQHF. The chain has TRBV6-5 and TRBJ1-5; unclear D gene. The CDR3 extends over 14 amino acids. Germline V CDR1 and CDR2: MNHEY, SVGAGI. Trimming took 3 bases from V and 0 from J, leaving 6 bases between them.

The chain carries TRBV6-5 and TRBJ2-2; D remains unclear. The germline V and J ends were trimmed by 7 bases and 4 bases, with 10 bases remaining between them. Germline V lookup: CDR1 MNHEY, CDR2 SVGAGI. The CDR3 covers 13 residues. The CDR3 spells CASTRLGTGELFF. CDR3 nucleotides: TGTGCCAGCACCAGGTTGGGCACCGGGGAGCTGTTTTTT.

V is TRBV7-8 and J is TRBJ1-3, with D tentatively TRBD1 (6 bases). The CDR3 loop spans 16 amino acids. The germline gives CDR1 SGHVS, CDR2 FQNEAQ. Trimming shortened V by 5 bases and J by 3 bases, and 17 bases separated the two germline ends. Here the CDR3 reads CASSPTVDRLGNTIYF. CDR3 DNA: TGTGCCAGCAGCCCTACGGTGGACAGACTTGGAAACACCATATATTTT.

This chain joins TRBV30 and TRBJ2-5; 8 bases agree with TRBD2. This CDR3 region has 15 residues. Looked up from germline, CDR1 is GTSNPN and CDR2 is SVGIG (reference sequence). The junction had 4 bases not matched to a gene; V was cut back by 0 bases and J by 1 base. The CDR3 DNA follows: TGTGCCTGGAGTGTGCGAGCGGGGGTCCAAGAGACCCAGTACTTC. Its translation is CAWSVRAGVQETQYF. The full variable domain, rest sourced from reference TRBV30 and TRBJ2-5, is SQTIHQWPATLVQPVGSPLSLECTVEGTSNPNLYWYRQAAGRGLQLLFYSVGIGQISSEVPQNLSASRPQDRQFILSSKKLLLSDSGFYLCAWSVRAGVQETQYFGPGTRLLVL.